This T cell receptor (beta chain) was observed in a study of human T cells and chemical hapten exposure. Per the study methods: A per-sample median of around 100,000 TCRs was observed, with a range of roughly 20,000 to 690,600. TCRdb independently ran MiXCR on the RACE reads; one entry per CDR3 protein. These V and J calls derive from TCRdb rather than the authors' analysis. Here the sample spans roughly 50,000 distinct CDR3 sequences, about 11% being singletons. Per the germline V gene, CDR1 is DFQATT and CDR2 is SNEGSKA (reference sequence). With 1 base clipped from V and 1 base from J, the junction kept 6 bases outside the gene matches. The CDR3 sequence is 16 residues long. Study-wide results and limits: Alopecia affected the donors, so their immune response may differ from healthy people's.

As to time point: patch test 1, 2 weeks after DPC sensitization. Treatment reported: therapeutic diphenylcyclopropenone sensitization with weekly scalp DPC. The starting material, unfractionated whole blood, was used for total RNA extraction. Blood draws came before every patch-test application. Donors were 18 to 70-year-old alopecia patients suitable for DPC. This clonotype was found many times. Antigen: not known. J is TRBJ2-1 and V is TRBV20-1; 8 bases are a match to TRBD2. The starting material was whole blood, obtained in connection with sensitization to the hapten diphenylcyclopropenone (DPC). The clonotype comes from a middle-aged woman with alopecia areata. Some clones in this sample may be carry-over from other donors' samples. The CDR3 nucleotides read TGCAGTGCTAGAGGACTAGCGCGAAGTTCCTACAATGAGCAGTTCTTC. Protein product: CSARGLARSSYNEQFF.